What follows describes a single T cell receptor beta chain. Its antigen is currently unknown. The sample is drawn from a study of beta chain features in type 1 diabetes. General study points: All four CD4+ subsets from Type 1 diabetes patients carried moderately but significantly shorter TCRB CDR3s.

Reverse transcribing all isolated RNA meant expressed TCRB transcripts were sequenced. Profiling relied on immunoSEQ multiplex PCR, and the TCRdb table lists in-frame clones only, not all of them. Altogether about 150,000 clones are present, around 13% being singletons, with the ten largest covering roughly 1.4%. Between the trimmed V and J ends, which lost 6 bases and 5 bases, there was a span of 17 bases. The CDR3 covers 14 residues. Germline V gene data show CDR1 as MNHEY and CDR2 as SMNVEV (reference sequence). This chain connects TRBV27 to TRBJ2-7, with D maybe TRBD2 (6 bases). Sequenced input: central memory CD4+ T cells from blood. This clonotype originated in a man between 18 and 35 years old with type 1 diabetes. CDR3 bases: TGTGCCAGCAGCCCTCCCGGGAGCCGGCACGAGCAGTACTTC. Protein: CASSPPGSRHEQYF.